One and the same sample provided the 4 T cell receptor beta chains below, sequenced in a study of tumor-infiltrating lymphocytes in glioblastoma multiforme. TCR beta libraries were built from RNA through three nested multiplex PCR rounds using modified ARM-PCR. TCRdb fed the multiplex PCR reads into MiXCR, producing one record per CDR3 protein. The table shows more than 13,000 distinct CDR3 sequences, with approximately 71% occurring only once. Input material: brain tumor tissue. Receptors originate from a male donor with glioblastoma.

J is TRBJ2-5 and V is TRBV4-3; tentatively, D is TRBD1 (6 bases). Trimming stripped 2 bases from V and 2 bases from J, with 9 bases between. Germline CDR1 LGHNA, CDR2 YSLEER. There are 14 residues in the CDR3. The CDR3: CASSQIQGQETQYF. Here the CDR3 DNA reads TGCGCCAGCAGCCAAATACAGGGTCAAGAGACCCAGTACTTC.

This clonotype is medium-sized (0.01 to 0.1%) by share. V and J are TRBV20-1 and TRBJ1-5; TRBD1 is a possible D gene (6 bases). Trimming removed 8 bases at V and 1 base at J, with 9 bases between. The CDR3 totals 12 residues. The germline V gene encodes CDR1 DFQATT and CDR2 SNEGSKA (reference sequence). The CDR3 bases are TGCAGTCCTGGACAGAGCAATCAGCCCCAGCATTTT. Translating it yields CSPGQSNQPQHF.

The J gene is TRBJ2-1, the V gene TRBV29-1, with TRBD2 matching 11 bases. CDR3 length: 14 residues. Germline V gives CDR1 SQVTM, CDR2 ANQGSEA. The CDR3 spells CGIEGGLAAGEQFF. Here the CDR3 DNA reads TGCGGCATTGAAGGGGGACTAGCGGCCGGTGAGCAGTTCTTC.

This clonotype was counted once. No conserved phenylalanine or tryptophan is present at the end of the CDR3, so a read error is the likely explanation. The chain employs TRBV27 and TRBJ1-1; TRBD1 is a possible D gene (5 bases). The CDR3 consists of 16 residues. V lost 3 bases, J lost 6 bases, and 20 bases lay in between. Germline V gene sequence: CDR1 MNHEY, CDR2 SMNVEV (reference sequence). Here the CDR3 reads CASSLGLPWPPPEAFS. CDR3 sequence (DNA): TGTGCCAGCAGTTTGGGACTGCCTTGGCCTCCTCCTGAAGCTTTCTCT.